The text below deals with one TCR beta chain. The antigen remains undetermined. This sample was taken from a study of primary melanoma T cells and metastatic recurrence. For the study at large: Samples were primary melanomas of stage T2 to T4. Broader study findings: Progression-free survival prediction reportedly improved most when T-cell fraction, rather than another histopathological variable, joined tumor thickness.

This table comes from immunoSEQ multiplex PCR, and its TCRdb copy is limited to in-frame clones, with some not included. The repertoire holds about 1,600 clones, with 77% as singletons. Sequencing input: melanoma tumor tissue. The TCR originated in a human donor with melanoma.

The CDR3 nucleotides are TGTGCCAGCAACCGCAGGGGAGGGAACACTGAAGCTTTCTTT. This translates into CASNRRGGNTEAFF. The chain has TRBV25-1 and TRBJ1-1; the D gene is possibly TRBD1 (6 bases). CDR3 size: 14 residues. Germline values: CDR1 MGHDK, CDR2 SYGVNS. Trimming took 7 bases from V and 1 from J, leaving 13 bases between them.